The T cell receptor (beta chain) described here comes from a study of blood T cell repertoires in COVID-19. About the research overall: PBMCs, B-cell-depleted T cells, or T cells were the source of the cDNA or gDNA that made up the material.

In germline, CDR1 is MDHEN, CDR2 SYDVKM. V shed 5 bases and J shed 9 bases, with 13 bases lying between them. The CDR3 sequence is 12 residues long. The protocol was immunoSEQ multiplex PCR, while the TCRdb copy is restricted to in-frame clones and leaves out a portion. The sample yields about 170,000 clones, around four fifths seen once. This clonotype was obtained from a woman of 80 years or more with COVID-19, enrolled during active disease. This sequence joins TRBV28 and TRBJ1-2, with D maybe TRBD1 (6 bases). The sample consisted of peripheral blood. The CDR3 DNA sequence: TGTGCCAGCAGTCCGCGGGGGGCGAGCTACACCTTC. Protein product: CASSPRGASYTF.